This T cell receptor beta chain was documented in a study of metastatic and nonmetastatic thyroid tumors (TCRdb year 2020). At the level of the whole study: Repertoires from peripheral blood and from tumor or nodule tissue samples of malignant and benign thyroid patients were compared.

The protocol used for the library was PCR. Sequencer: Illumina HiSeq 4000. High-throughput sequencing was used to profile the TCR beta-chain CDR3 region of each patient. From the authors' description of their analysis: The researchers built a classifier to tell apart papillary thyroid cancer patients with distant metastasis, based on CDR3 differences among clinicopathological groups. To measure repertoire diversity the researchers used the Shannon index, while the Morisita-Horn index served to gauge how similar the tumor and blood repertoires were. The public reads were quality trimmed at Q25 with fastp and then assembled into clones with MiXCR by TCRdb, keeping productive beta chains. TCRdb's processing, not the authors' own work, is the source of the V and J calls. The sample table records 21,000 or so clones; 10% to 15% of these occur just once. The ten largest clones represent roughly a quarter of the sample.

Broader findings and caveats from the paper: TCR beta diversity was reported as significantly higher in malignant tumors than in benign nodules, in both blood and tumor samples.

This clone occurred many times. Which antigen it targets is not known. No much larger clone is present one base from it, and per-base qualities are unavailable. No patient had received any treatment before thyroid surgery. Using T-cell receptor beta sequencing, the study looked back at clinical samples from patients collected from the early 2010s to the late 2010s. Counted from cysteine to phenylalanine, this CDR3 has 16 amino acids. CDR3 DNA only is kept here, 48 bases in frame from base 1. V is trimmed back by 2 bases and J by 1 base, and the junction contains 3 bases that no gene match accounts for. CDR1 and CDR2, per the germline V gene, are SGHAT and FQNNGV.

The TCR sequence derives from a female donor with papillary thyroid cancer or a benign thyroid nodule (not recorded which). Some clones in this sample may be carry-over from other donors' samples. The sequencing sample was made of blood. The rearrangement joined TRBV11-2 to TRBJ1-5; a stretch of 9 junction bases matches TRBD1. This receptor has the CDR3 CASSLTGGASNQPQHF. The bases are TGTGCCAGCAGCTTAACAGGGGGCGCGAGCAATCAGCCCCAGCATTTT. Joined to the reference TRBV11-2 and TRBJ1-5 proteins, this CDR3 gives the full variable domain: EAGVAQSPRYKIIEKRQSVAFWCNPISGHATLYWYQQILGQGPKLLIQFQNNGVVDDSQLPKDRFSAERLKGVDSTLKIQPAKLEDSAVYLCASSLTGGASNQPQHFGDGTRLSIL.